The sequence of this T cell receptor (beta chain) was determined in a study of T cells in Graves' hyperthyroidism and ophthalmopathy. Notes on the study in general: Stable hyperthyroidism was told apart from ophthalmopathy by a model built on 13 V-J features. Most thyroid clonotypes that were expanded above 0.001 also turned up in blood.

Amplification targeted TCR beta CDR3 regions from RNA transcripts. HTBI primers were employed in a first-round RT-PCR of the TCR CDR3. TCRdb used MiXCR to reprocess the multiplex PCR reads, holding one entry per CDR3 protein. The sample shows 600,000 to 650,000 distinct CDR3 sequences, under 20% of them seen only once. In this sample, this clonotype turned up many times. The target antigen is unknown. This CDR3 is built from 14 residues. Germline lookup yields CDR1 MNHEY and CDR2 SMNVEV (reference sequence). V shed 3 bases, J shed 4 bases, and the junction held 4 bases outside the gene matches. Hyperthyroidism in the patients, aged 18 to 65, was newly diagnosed and under 2 months in duration. The authors took PBMCs from roughly 10 ml fresh peripheral blood.

The genes are TRBV27 and TRBJ2-7; 9 nucleotides align to TRBD2. The TCR comes from a woman in her thirties with Graves' hyperthyroidism. Sequenced input: blood. CDR3 sequence (DNA): TGTGCCAGCAGTTTGCTAGCGGGACATTACGAGCAGTACTTC. Amino acid sequence: CASSLLAGHYEQYF.